This is a list of T cell receptor beta chains from one sample in a study of blood T cells in healthy people across ages. One entry per CDR3 protein results from TCRdb running MiXCR on the 5' RACE reads. This sample has about 670,000 distinct CDR3 sequences, with around 50% found just once. Specimen: blood. These receptors were collected from a woman aged 80 or over in good health. Both conserved end residues are part of each CDR3. Fields, in order: V gene, J gene, CDR3 length, D gene, clone size, CDR3 protein, CDR3 DNA. A D gene is named only where the DNA matches it firmly. Clone size appears in some rows only: once, few, many, or a class for an expanded clone.

V gene: TRBV29-1
J gene: TRBJ2-3
CDR3 length: 11
D gene: -
clone size: many
CDR3 protein: CSVVRADTQYF
CDR3 DNA: TGCAGCGTTGTGAGGGCAGATACGCAGTATTTT

V gene: TRBV2
J gene: TRBJ1-4
CDR3 length: 16
D gene: -
clone size: -
CDR3 protein: CASSEDGQRETEKLFF
CDR3 DNA: TGTGCCAGCAGTGAGGACGGACAGAGAGAGACTGAAAAACTGTTTTTT

V gene: TRBV6-5
J gene: TRBJ2-7
CDR3 length: 15
D gene: TRBD1
clone size: many
CDR3 protein: CASSYSGTGTYEQYF
CDR3 DNA: TGTGCCAGCAGTTACTCCGGGACAGGGACCTACGAGCAGTACTTC

V gene: TRBV5-1
J gene: TRBJ2-7
CDR3 length: 15
D gene: -
clone size: -
CDR3 protein: CASSLIDSSYNEQYF
CDR3 DNA: TGCGCCAGCAGCTTAATTGACAGCTCCTACAATGAGCAGTACTTC

V gene: TRBV5-6
J gene: TRBJ1-2
CDR3 length: 12
D gene: -
clone size: many
CDR3 protein: CASSIREYGYTF
CDR3 DNA: TGTGCCAGCAGTATACGAGAGTATGGCTACACCTTC

V gene: TRBV29-1
J gene: TRBJ2-7
CDR3 length: 12
D gene: -
clone size: -
CDR3 protein: CSVEADGYEQYF
CDR3 DNA: TGCAGCGTTGAAGCCGACGGGTACGAGCAGTACTTC

V gene: TRBV20-1
J gene: TRBJ2-3
CDR3 length: 15
D gene: TRBD2
clone size: -
CDR3 protein: CSASVLAGSTDTQYF
CDR3 DNA: TGCAGTGCTAGTGTACTAGCGGGGTCCACAGATACGCAGTATTTT

V gene: TRBV18
J gene: TRBJ2-7
CDR3 length: 16
D gene: -
clone size: few
CDR3 protein: CASSSRGRESSYEQYF
CDR3 DNA: TGTGCCAGCTCATCCCGGGGTAGGGAGAGCTCCTACGAGCAGTACTTC

V gene: TRBV5-1
J gene: TRBJ1-3
CDR3 length: 14
D gene: -
clone size: -
CDR3 protein: CASSQGGDGNTIYF
CDR3 DNA: TGCGCCAGCAGCCAGGGTGGAGATGGAAACACCATATATTTT

V gene: TRBV21-1
J gene: TRBJ1-6
CDR3 length: 14
D gene: -
clone size: few
CDR3 protein: CASSGGLDNSPLHF
CDR3 DNA: TGTGCCAGCAGCGGGGGGCTGGATAATTCACCCCTCCACTTT

V gene: TRBV4-1
J gene: TRBJ1-2
CDR3 length: 15
D gene: TRBD1
clone size: few
CDR3 protein: CASSQGDRVNYGYTF
CDR3 DNA: TGCGCCAGCAGCCAGGGGGACAGGGTGAACTATGGCTACACCTTC

V gene: TRBV5-1
J gene: TRBJ2-3
CDR3 length: 17
D gene: -
clone size: -
CDR3 protein: CASSLGAAGTLTDTQYF
CDR3 DNA: TGCGCCAGCAGCTTGGGGGCAGCCGGGACTCTCACAGATACGCAGTATTTT

V gene: TRBV20-1
J gene: TRBJ2-3
CDR3 length: 14
D gene: -
clone size: many
CDR3 protein: CSAKAGTSTDTQYF
CDR3 DNA: TGCAGTGCTAAGGCCGGGACTAGCACAGATACGCAGTATTTT

V gene: TRBV5-5
J gene: TRBJ2-1
CDR3 length: 15
D gene: TRBD1
clone size: -
CDR3 protein: CASSLETGHNYEQFF
CDR3 DNA: TGTGCCAGCAGCTTGGAGACAGGGCATAATTATGAGCAGTTCTTC

V gene: TRBV12-3/TRBV12-4
J gene: TRBJ2-3
CDR3 length: 11
D gene: -
clone size: many
CDR3 protein: CASRTTDTQYF
CDR3 DNA: TGTGCCAGCAGAACTACAGATACGCAGTATTTT

V gene: TRBV6-5
J gene: TRBJ2-7
CDR3 length: 16
D gene: TRBD1
clone size: -
CDR3 protein: CASSRLGTGGKYEQYF
CDR3 DNA: TGTGCCAGCAGTCGATTAGGGACAGGGGGCAAGTACGAGCAGTACTTC

V gene: TRBV28
J gene: TRBJ1-1
CDR3 length: 14
D gene: -
clone size: -
CDR3 protein: CASSFGQLNTEAFF
CDR3 DNA: TGTGCCAGCAGTTTCGGACAATTGAACACTGAAGCTTTCTTT

V gene: TRBV20-1
J gene: TRBJ1-4
CDR3 length: 13
D gene: TRBD1
clone size: -
CDR3 protein: CSTNRDRGEKLFF
CDR3 DNA: TGCAGTACGAACCGGGACAGGGGGGAAAAACTGTTTTTT

V gene: TRBV9
J gene: TRBJ2-7
CDR3 length: 14
D gene: TRBD1
clone size: -
CDR3 protein: CASSAHTGGGEQYF
CDR3 DNA: TGTGCCAGCAGCGCCCACACAGGGGGCGGCGAGCAGTACTTC

V gene: TRBV3-1
J gene: TRBJ2-7
CDR3 length: 16
D gene: TRBD1
clone size: many
CDR3 protein: CASSLSLQGASSEQYF
CDR3 DNA: TGTGCCAGCAGCCTCAGCCTACAGGGGGCAAGTAGCGAGCAGTACTTC

V gene: TRBV25-1
J gene: TRBJ2-7
CDR3 length: 14
D gene: TRBD2
clone size: -
CDR3 protein: CASGPSGGYYEQYF
CDR3 DNA: TGTGCCAGCGGTCCTAGCGGGGGCTACTACGAGCAGTACTTC

V gene: TRBV4-1
J gene: TRBJ2-7
CDR3 length: 12
D gene: -
clone size: -
CDR3 protein: CASSQRLGEQYF
CDR3 DNA: TGCGCCAGCAGCCAGAGGTTGGGTGAGCAGTACTTC

V gene: TRBV29-1
J gene: TRBJ1-2
CDR3 length: 13
D gene: -
clone size: -
CDR3 protein: CSVVPRGVGGYTF
CDR3 DNA: TGCAGCGTTGTCCCCAGGGGTGTAGGAGGCTACACCTTC

V gene: TRBV27
J gene: TRBJ2-2
CDR3 length: 15
D gene: -
clone size: -
CDR3 protein: CASSLTGMGPGELFF
CDR3 DNA: TGTGCCAGCAGTTTAACCGGGATGGGCCCCGGGGAGCTGTTTTTT

V gene: TRBV3-1
J gene: TRBJ2-2
CDR3 length: 16
D gene: -
clone size: few
CDR3 protein: CASSQGRSTASGELFF
CDR3 DNA: TGTGCCAGCAGCCAAGGACGTTCGACAGCGTCCGGGGAGCTGTTTTTT

V gene: TRBV6-1
J gene: TRBJ1-5
CDR3 length: 16
D gene: -
clone size: -
CDR3 protein: CASSDGGGTGNQPQHF
CDR3 DNA: TGTGCCAGCAGTGACGGAGGGGGAACGGGCAATCAGCCCCAGCATTTT